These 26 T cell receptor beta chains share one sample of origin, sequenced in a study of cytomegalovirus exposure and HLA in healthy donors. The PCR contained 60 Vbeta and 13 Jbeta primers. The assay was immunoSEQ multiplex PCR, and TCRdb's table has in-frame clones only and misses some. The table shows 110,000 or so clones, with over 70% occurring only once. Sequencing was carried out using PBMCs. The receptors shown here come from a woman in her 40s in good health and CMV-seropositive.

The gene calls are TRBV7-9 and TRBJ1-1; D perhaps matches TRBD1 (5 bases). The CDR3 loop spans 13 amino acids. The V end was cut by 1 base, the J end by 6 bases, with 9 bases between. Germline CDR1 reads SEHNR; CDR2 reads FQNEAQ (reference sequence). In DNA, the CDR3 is TGTGCCAGCAGCTTAGAATGGGGCTCTGAAGCTTTCTTT. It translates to CASSLEWGSEAFF.

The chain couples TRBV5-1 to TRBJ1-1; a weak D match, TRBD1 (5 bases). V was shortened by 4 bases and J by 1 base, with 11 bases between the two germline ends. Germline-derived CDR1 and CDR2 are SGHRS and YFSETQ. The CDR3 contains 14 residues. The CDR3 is CASSPLGGNTEAFF. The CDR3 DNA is TGCGCCAGCAGCCCTTTGGGGGGGAACACTGAAGCTTTCTTT. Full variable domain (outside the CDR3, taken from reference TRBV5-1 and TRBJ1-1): KAGVTQTPRYLIKTRGQQVTLSCSPISGHRSVSWYQQTPGQGLQFLFEYFSETQRNKGNFPGRFSGRQFSNSRSEMNVSTLELGDSALYLCASSPLGGNTEAFFGQGTRLTVV.

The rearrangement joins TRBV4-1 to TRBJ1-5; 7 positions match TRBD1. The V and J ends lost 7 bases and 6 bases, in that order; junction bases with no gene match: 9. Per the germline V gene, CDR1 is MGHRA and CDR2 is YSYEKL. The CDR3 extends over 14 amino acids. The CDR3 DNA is TGCGCCAGCATTCCCGCCAGGGGGGTTCAGCCCCAGCATTTT. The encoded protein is CASIPARGVQPQHF.

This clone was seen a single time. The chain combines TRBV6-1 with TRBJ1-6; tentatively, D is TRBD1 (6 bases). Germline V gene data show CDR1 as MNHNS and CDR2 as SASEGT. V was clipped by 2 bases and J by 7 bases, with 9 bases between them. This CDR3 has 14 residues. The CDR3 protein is CASSEYRDNSPLHF. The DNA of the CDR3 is TGTGCCAGCAGTGAATACAGGGACAATTCACCCCTCCACTTT.

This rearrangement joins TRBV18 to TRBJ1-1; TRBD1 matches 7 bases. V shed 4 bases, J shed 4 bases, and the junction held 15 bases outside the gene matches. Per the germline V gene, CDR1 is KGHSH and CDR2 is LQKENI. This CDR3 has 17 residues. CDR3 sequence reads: CASSLQNTGAGGTEAFF. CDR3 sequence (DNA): TGTGCCAGCTCACTACAGAATACAGGGGCGGGGGGCACTGAAGCTTTCTTT.

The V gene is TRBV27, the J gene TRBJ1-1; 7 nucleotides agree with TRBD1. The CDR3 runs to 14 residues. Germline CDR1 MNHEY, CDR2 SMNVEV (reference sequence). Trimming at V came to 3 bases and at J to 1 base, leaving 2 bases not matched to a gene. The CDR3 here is CASSLAGGNTEAFF. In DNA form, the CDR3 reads TGTGCCAGCAGTTTGGCAGGGGGGAACACTGAAGCTTTCTTT.

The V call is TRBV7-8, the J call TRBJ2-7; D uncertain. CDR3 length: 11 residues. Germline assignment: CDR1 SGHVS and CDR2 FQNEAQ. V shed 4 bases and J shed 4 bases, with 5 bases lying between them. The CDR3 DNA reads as TGTGCCAGCAGCTCCCTTTACGAGCAGTACTTC. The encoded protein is CASSSLYEQYF.

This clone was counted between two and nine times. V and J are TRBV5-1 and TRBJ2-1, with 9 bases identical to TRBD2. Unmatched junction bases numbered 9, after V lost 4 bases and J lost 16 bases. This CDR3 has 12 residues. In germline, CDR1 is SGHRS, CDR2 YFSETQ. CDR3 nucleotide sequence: TGCGCCAGCAGCGAGCCCGGGACTAGCAATTTCTTC. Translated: CASSEPGTSNFF.

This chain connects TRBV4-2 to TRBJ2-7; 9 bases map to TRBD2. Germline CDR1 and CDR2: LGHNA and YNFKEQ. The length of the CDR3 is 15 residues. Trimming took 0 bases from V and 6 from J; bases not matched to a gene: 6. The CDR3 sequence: CASSQDLAGASEQYF. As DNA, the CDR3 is TGTGCCAGCAGCCAAGATTTAGCGGGAGCTTCCGAGCAGTACTTC.

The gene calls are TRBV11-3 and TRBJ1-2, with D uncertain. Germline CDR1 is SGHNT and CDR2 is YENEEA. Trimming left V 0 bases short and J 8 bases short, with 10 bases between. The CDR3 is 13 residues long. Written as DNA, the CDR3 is TGTGCCAGCAGCTTAGATGTAACGAGGGGCTACACCTTC. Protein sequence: CASSLDVTRGYTF. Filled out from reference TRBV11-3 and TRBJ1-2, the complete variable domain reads EAGVVQSPRYKIIEKKQPVAFWCNPISGHNTLYWYLQNLGQGPELLIRYENEEAVDDSQLPKDRFSAERLKGVDSTLKIQPAELGDSAVYLCASSLDVTRGYTFGSGTRLTVV.

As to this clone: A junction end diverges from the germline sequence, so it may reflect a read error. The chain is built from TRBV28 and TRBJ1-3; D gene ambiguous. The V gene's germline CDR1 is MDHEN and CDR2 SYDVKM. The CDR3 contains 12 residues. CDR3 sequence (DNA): TGTGCCCGCAGTTCCCCTTCCAACACCATATATTTT. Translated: CARSSPSNTIYF.

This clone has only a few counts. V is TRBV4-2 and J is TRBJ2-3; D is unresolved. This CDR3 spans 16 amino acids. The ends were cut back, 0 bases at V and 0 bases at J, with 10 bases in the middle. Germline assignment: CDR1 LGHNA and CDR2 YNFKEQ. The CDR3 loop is CASSQDSVRSTDTQYF. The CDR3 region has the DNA TGTGCCAGCAGCCAAGATAGTGTCAGGAGCACAGATACGCAGTATTTT.

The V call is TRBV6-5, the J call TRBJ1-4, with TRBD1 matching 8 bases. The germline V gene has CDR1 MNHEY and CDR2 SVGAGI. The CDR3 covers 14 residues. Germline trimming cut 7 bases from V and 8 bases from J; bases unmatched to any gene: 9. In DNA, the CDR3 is TGTGCCAGCAAAGAACAGGGGGGAAGGGAAAAACTGTTTTTT. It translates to CASKEQGGREKLFF.

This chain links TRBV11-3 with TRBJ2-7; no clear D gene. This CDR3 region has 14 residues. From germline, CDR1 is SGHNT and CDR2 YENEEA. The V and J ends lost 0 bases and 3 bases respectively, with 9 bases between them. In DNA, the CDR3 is TGTGCCAGCAGCTTAGATCGCGATGGCTACGAGCAGTACTTC. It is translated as CASSLDRDGYEQYF.

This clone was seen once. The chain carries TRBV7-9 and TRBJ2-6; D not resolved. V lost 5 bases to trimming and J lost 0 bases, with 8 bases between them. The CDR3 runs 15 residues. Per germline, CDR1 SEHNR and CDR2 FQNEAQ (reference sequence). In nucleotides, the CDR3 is TGTGCCAGCAGCCGACTCCGCTCTGGGGCCAACGTCCTGACTTTC. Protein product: CASSRLRSGANVLTF.

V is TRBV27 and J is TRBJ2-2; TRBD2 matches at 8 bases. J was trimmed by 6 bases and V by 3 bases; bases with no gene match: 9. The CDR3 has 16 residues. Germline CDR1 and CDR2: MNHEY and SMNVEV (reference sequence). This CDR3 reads CASSFLPKRESGELFF. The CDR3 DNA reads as TGTGCCAGCAGTTTCCTACCCAAGCGGGAGTCCGGGGAGCTGTTTTTT.

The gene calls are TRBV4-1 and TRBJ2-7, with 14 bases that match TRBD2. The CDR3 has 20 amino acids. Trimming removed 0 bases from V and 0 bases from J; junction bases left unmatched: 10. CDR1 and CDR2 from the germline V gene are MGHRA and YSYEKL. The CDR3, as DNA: TGCGCCAGCAGCCAAGAACTGGGGACTAGCGGGAGTTGGAGCTCCTACGAGCAGTACTTC. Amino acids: CASSQELGTSGSWSSYEQYF.

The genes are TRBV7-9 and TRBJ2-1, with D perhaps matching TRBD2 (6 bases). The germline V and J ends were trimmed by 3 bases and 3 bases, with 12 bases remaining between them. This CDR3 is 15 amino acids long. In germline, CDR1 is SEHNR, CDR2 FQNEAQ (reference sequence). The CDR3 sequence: CASSFFAGIYNEQFF. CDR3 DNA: TGTGCCAGCAGCTTCTTCGCGGGAATCTACAATGAGCAGTTCTTC.

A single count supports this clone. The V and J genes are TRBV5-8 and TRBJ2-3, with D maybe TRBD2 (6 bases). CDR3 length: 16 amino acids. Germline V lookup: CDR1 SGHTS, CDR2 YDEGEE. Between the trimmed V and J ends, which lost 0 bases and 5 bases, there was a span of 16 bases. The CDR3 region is CASSLAFGAGIDTQYF. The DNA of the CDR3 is TGTGCCAGCAGCTTGGCCTTTGGGGCGGGGATAGATACGCAGTATTTT.

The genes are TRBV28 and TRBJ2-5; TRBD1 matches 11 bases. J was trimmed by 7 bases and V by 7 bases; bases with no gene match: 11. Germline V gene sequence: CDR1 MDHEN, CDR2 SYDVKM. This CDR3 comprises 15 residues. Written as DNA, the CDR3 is TGTGCCAGCATGACAGTTGGACAGGGGGCGTGGACCCAGTACTTC. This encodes CASMTVGQGAWTQYF.

The CDR3 DNA reads TGTGCCCGCCGAGGAGGTTTCCAAGAGACCCAGTACTTC. Protein product: CARRGGFQETQYF. The chain joins TRBV2 to TRBJ2-5; D might be TRBD2 (5 bases). V lost 11 bases and J lost 1, with 14 bases in between. The CDR3 is made up of 13 amino acids. CDR1 and CDR2 from the germline V gene are SNHLY and FYNNEI.

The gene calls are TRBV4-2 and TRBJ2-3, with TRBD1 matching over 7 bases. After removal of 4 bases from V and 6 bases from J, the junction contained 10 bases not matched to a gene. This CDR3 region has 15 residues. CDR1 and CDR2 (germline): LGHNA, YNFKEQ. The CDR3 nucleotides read TGTGCCAGCAGCCTTAGGACAGGTCAGGTCGATACGCAGTATTTT. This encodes CASSLRTGQVDTQYF.

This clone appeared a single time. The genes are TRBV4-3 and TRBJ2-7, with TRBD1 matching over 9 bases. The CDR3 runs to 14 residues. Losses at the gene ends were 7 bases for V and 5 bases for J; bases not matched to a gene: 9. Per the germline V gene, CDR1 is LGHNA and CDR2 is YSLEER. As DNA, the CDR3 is TGCGCCAGCACCCGGGACAGGGAAGTCGACGAGCAGTACTTC. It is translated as CASTRDREVDEQYF.

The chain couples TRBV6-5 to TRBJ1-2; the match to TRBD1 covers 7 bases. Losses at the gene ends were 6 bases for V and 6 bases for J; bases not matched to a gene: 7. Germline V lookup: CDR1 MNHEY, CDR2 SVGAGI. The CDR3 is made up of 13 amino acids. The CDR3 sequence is CASRQTGAHGYTF. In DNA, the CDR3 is TGTGCCAGCAGACAAACAGGGGCCCATGGCTACACCTTC.

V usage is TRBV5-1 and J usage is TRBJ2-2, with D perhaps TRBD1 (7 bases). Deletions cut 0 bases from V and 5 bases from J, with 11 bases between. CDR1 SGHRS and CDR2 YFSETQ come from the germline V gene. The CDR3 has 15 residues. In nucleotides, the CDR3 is TGCGCCAGCAGCTTGGCGGAGGGGGCAACCGGGGAGCTGTTTTTT. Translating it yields CASSLAEGATGELFF.

CDR3 sequence reads: CASSFWTGRKNIQYF. In DNA, the CDR3 is TGTGCCAGCAGCTTCTGGACAGGGCGCAAAAACATTCAGTACTTC. The V and J genes are TRBV7-9 and TRBJ2-4, with 8 nucleotides matching TRBD1. The CDR3 has 15 amino acids. CDR1 is SEHNR and CDR2 is FQNEAQ in the germline V gene (reference sequence). Losses at the gene ends were 3 bases for V and 3 bases for J; bases not matched to a gene: 4.